The 6 T cell receptor beta chains below were found in one sample sequenced in a study of T cells in localized non-small cell lung cancer. Repertoires were generated with immunoSEQ multiplex PCR, while TCRdb's copy carries only in-frame clones and drops some. The sample has roughly 66,000 clones; about nine tenths are singletons. The specimen was peripheral blood, collected before any cancer treatment. These receptor sequences come from a woman aged 40-70 years with stage I lung adenocarcinoma.

This clone was observed a single time. This chain joins TRBV9 and TRBJ2-3; TRBD2 aligns across 8 bases. The junction had 16 bases not matched to a gene; V was cut back by 4 bases and J by 0 bases. CDR1 and CDR2 from the germline V gene are SGDLS and YYNGEE. There are 19 residues in the CDR3. The CDR3 DNA is TGTGCCAGCAGCCCCCGCCCAGGCGGGGGGCCCCTCAGCACAGATACGCAGTATTTT. Translation gives CASSPRPGGGPLSTDTQYF. The full variable domain, with the rest looked up from reference TRBV9 and TRBJ2-3, is DSGVTQTPKHLITATGQRVTLRCSPRSGDLSVYWYQQSLDQGLQFLIQYYNGEERAKGNILERFSAQQFPDLHSELNLSSLELGDSALYFCASSPRPGGGPLSTDTQYFGPGTRLTVL.

The rearrangement uses TRBV27 and TRBJ2-7, with 7 nucleotides matching TRBD1. Germline V CDR1 and CDR2: MNHEY, SMNVEV (reference sequence). V was clipped by 2 bases and J by 1 base; unmatched bases: 5. The CDR3 has 15 amino acids. The CDR3 sequence is CASSLAWTGSYEQYF. CDR3 sequence (DNA): TGTGCCAGCAGTTTAGCCTGGACAGGTTCCTACGAGCAGTACTTC.

The CDR3 region is CASSSGQGTQPQHF. CDR3 DNA sequence: TGTGCCAGCAGCTCCGGACAGGGGACCCAGCCCCAGCATTTT. The rearrangement links TRBV6-5 to TRBJ1-5, with TRBD1 matching over 9 bases. The CDR3 is 14 residues long. CDR1 and CDR2 from the germline V gene are MNHEY and SVGAGI. V lost 6 bases to trimming and J lost 7 bases; unmatched junction nucleotides: 7.

The chain has TRBV5-4 and TRBJ2-3; 10 bases match TRBD2. With 8 bases clipped from V and 6 bases from J, the junction kept 15 bases outside the gene matches. The germline CDR1 and CDR2 sequences are SGHNT and YYREEE (reference sequence). This CDR3 spans 16 amino acids. The CDR3 protein is CARRGVDGAGGDTQYF. CDR3 coding DNA: TGTGCCAGGCGTGGCGTGGATGGAGCGGGGGGGGATACGCAGTATTTT.

The CDR3 loop is CASATTGSSYEQYF. The CDR3 DNA sequence: TGTGCCAGCGCTACAACAGGGAGCTCCTACGAGCAGTACTTC. The rearrangement uses TRBV2 and TRBJ2-7, with D perhaps TRBD1 (6 bases). Germline values: CDR1 SNHLY, CDR2 FYNNEI. CDR3 length equals 14 residues. The ends were cut back, 8 bases at V and 0 bases at J, with 14 bases in the middle.

This chain connects TRBV7-8 to TRBJ1-1; tentative D call: TRBD1 (5 bases). The CDR3 consists of 14 residues. Germline V gene sequence: CDR1 SGHVS, CDR2 FQNEAQ. V dropped 6 bases and J dropped 1 base, with 12 bases sitting between them. CDR3 loop: CASSVRGENTEAFF. The CDR3 nucleotides read TGTGCCAGCAGTGTACGGGGGGAGAACACTGAAGCTTTCTTT.